The next 30 T cell receptor beta chains were all read from a single sample in a study of T-cell reconstitution after alpha-beta-depleted transplantation in children. TCRbeta library preparation incorporated unique molecular identifiers. Using its own MiXCR run on the PCR reads, TCRdb lists one record per CDR3 protein. The table shows approximately 500,000 distinct CDR3 sequences, with more than 20% occurring only once. The specimen was PBMCs, collected before TCRalphabeta/CD19-depleted stem cell transplant. The source is a boy under two years old with Wiskott-Aldrich syndrome, due to receive a stem cell transplant.

V is TRBV7-9 and J is TRBJ2-5, with no clear D. The germline V and J ends were trimmed by 2 bases and 3 bases, with 7 bases remaining between them. CDR1 is SEHNR and CDR2 is FQNEAQ in the germline V gene (reference sequence). There are 13 residues in the CDR3. CDR3 sequence (DNA): TGTGCCAGCAGCTTAACCGCCAAAGAGACCCAGTACTTC. It specifies CASSLTAKETQYF.

The chain recombines TRBV5-6 with TRBJ2-4; 7 positions match TRBD1. CDR3 length equals 17 residues. V shed 4 bases, J shed 2 bases, and the junction held 12 bases outside the gene matches. Germline-derived CDR1 and CDR2 are SGHDT and YYEEEE. The CDR3 DNA sequence: TGTGCCAGCAGCCCAAAAATTAACAGGGGTTCCAAAAACATTCAGTACTTC. Translation gives CASSPKINRGSKNIQYF.

V usage is TRBV27 and J usage is TRBJ2-1; 8 bases map to TRBD1. Trimming removed 1 base from V and 4 bases from J; junction bases left unmatched: 6. The CDR3 runs 16 residues. Germline CDR1 is MNHEY and CDR2 is SMNVEV (reference sequence). CDR3: CASSLLTGVGYNEQFF. In DNA form, the CDR3 reads TGTGCCAGCAGTTTATTGACAGGGGTGGGTTACAATGAGCAGTTCTTC.

The chain carries TRBV7-2 and TRBJ1-5; the D is unclear. The CDR3 length is 14 residues. Trimming took 2 bases from V and 6 from J, leaving 11 bases between them. In germline, CDR1 is SGHTA, CDR2 FQGNSA. The CDR3 sequence is CASSLRSLGQPQHF. CDR3 sequence (DNA): TGTGCCAGCAGCTTAAGATCTCTTGGTCAGCCCCAGCATTTT.

This chain links TRBV5-1 with TRBJ1-5; possibly TRBD1 for D (5 bases). The V end lost 6 bases, the J end lost 3 bases, and 13 bases lay between the germline ends. CDR1 SGHRS and CDR2 YFSETQ come from the germline V gene. The CDR3 length is 14 residues. CDR3 in amino acids: CASILGVLNQPQHF. Here the CDR3 DNA reads TGCGCCAGCATTTTAGGGGTCCTCAATCAGCCCCAGCATTTT.

Here the CDR3 DNA reads TGTGCCAGCAGTTTATCCCGGGGCGGCTGGGCCAACGTCCTGACTTTC. Its protein is CASSLSRGGWANVLTF. This chain links TRBV27 with TRBJ2-6, with D perhaps TRBD1 or TRBD2 (5 bases each). CDR3 length: 16 amino acids. The germline V gene encodes CDR1 MNHEY and CDR2 SMNVEV (reference sequence). Trimming cost V 0 bases and J 5 bases, with 11 bases left between them.

The CDR3 DNA sequence: TGTGCCAGCAGCTTCGGGTCTTATCCAATACTGGGCACAGATACGCGGTATTTT. It specifies CASSFGSYPILGTDTRYF. The chain joins TRBV12-1 to TRBJ2-3. TRBV12-1 is shown as a pseudogene. There are 18 residues in the CDR3.

This clonotype has only a few counts. This chain connects TRBV6-5 to TRBJ2-1; 9 nucleotides align to TRBD2. CDR1 and CDR2 (germline): MNHEY, SVGAGI. This CDR3 is built from 16 residues. J lost 7 bases, V lost 4 bases, and 11 bases had no gene match. The CDR3 nucleotides read TGTGCCAGCAGTTTCTCGGGACTAGCCCTAGGGAATGAGCAGTTCTTC. Translated: CASSFSGLALGNEQFF.

This sequence joins TRBV18 and TRBJ1-2; D gene ambiguous. CDR1 and CDR2 from the germline V gene are KGHSH and LQKENI. The CDR3 extends over 17 amino acids. Trimming took 2 bases from V and 7 from J, leaving 23 bases between them. For the CDR3, the DNA is TGTGCCAGCTCACCAAAATTAACAGATTCCGCGAGGTCTGGCTACACCTTC. The encoded protein is CASSPKLTDSARSGYTF.

This clonotype was observed a few times. V and J are TRBV11-1 and TRBJ2-5, with 7 bases aligning to TRBD2. Trimming removed 1 base from V and 5 bases from J; junction bases left unmatched: 16. Germline V gene data show CDR1 as SGHAT and CDR2 as FQDESV (reference sequence). CDR3 length: 18 amino acids. CDR3 loop: CASSLGSSSGGAGETQYF. CDR3 nucleotide sequence: TGTGCCAGCAGCTTAGGTTCATCATCGGGGGGAGCCGGGGAGACCCAGTACTTC.

This chain connects TRBV4-1 to TRBJ2-7; D call uncertain. V gave up 3 bases and J gave up 6 bases, with 12 bases separating them. The CDR3 length is 13 residues. Germline V gene sequence: CDR1 MGHRA, CDR2 YSYEKL. CDR3 nucleotides: TGCGCCAGCAGCCAGGTCTCGATCGGCGAGCAGTACTTC. Translated, it gives CASSQVSIGEQYF.

The chain employs TRBV5-1 and TRBJ2-7, with 9 nucleotides matching TRBD2. Germline V gene data show CDR1 as SGHRS and CDR2 as YFSETQ. Trimming took 2 bases from V and 3 from J; bases not matched to a gene: 6. CDR3 length equals 15 residues. CDR3 in amino acids: CASSLTLAGNYEQYF. The CDR3 region has the DNA TGCGCCAGCAGCTTAACGCTAGCGGGAAACTACGAGCAGTACTTC.

This clonotype is a singleton in its sample. This chain connects TRBV7-9 to TRBJ2-5, with D perhaps matching TRBD1 (6 bases). From germline, CDR1 is SEHNR and CDR2 FQNEAQ (reference sequence). V was shortened by 6 bases and J by 2 bases, with 13 bases between the two germline ends. The CDR3 extends over 14 amino acids. The CDR3 DNA is TGTGCCAGCAGGGAAGGACAGATACAAGAGACCCAGTACTTC. The encoded protein is CASREGQIQETQYF.

The V call is TRBV2, the J call TRBJ2-1, with 9 bases matching TRBD2. The CDR3 runs to 15 residues. Germline lookup yields CDR1 SNHLY and CDR2 FYNNEI. Trimming at V came to 10 bases and at J to 5 bases, leaving 12 bases not matched to a gene. The CDR3 coding sequence is TGTGCCACCCGGATTAGCGGGAGAGGAGACAATGAGCAGTTCTTC. It specifies CATRISGRGDNEQFF.

A few counts support this clonotype. This chain joins TRBV5-1 and TRBJ2-1; 9 nucleotides align to TRBD2. Trimming took 5 bases from V and 9 from J; bases not matched to a gene: 6. The CDR3 is made up of 13 amino acids. Germline lookup yields CDR1 SGHRS and CDR2 YFSETQ. The CDR3 sequence: CASRTFSGSEQFF. In nucleotides, the CDR3 is TGCGCCAGCAGAACTTTTAGCGGGAGTGAGCAGTTCTTC.

This clonotype was observed a few times. V is TRBV5-1 and J is TRBJ2-2; TRBD2 might be the D (5 bases). Trimming took off 1 base at V and 0 bases at J, with 10 bases between the two ends. The CDR3 runs 16 residues. Looked up from germline, CDR1 is SGHRS and CDR2 is YFSETQ. This CDR3 reads CASSLLFGANTGELFF. CDR3 sequence (DNA): TGCGCCAGCAGCTTGTTATTCGGGGCGAACACCGGGGAGCTGTTTTTT.

This clonotype has only a few counts. V is TRBV12-3 or TRBV12-4 and J is TRBJ1-5, with TRBD1 as a possible D gene (6 bases). The CDR3 has 15 residues. The germline V and J ends were trimmed by 3 bases and 3 bases, with 12 bases remaining between them. The CDR3 spells CASSFGGRINQPQHF. The DNA for the CDR3 is TGTGCCAGCAGTTTCGGGGGGCGCATCAATCAGCCCCAGCATTTT.

There are a few counts of this clonotype. The chain uses TRBV29-1 and TRBJ2-7; 7 bases are a match to TRBD2. Losses at the gene ends were 4 bases for V and 0 bases for J; bases not matched to a gene: 9. From germline, CDR1 is SQVTM and CDR2 ANQGSEA. The CDR3 runs to 15 residues. The CDR3 coding sequence is TGCAGCGTTGGCCTTTGGGGGAGGGACTCCTACGAGCAGTACTTC. Encoded protein: CSVGLWGRDSYEQYF.

This clonotype showed up just a few times. Its ends do not fully match the called genes, so a read error is possible. The chain joins TRBV10-3 to TRBJ2-3, with unresolved D. Germline CDR1 is ENHRY and CDR2 is SYGVKD. The CDR3 totals 15 residues. The CDR3 coding sequence is TGCGCCATCAGTGTATGGGAACGGCCCACAGATACGCAGTATTTT. Translated, it gives CAISVWERPTDTQYF.

V gene TRBV7-9 combines with J gene TRBJ2-3; TRBD2 matches 8 bases. The CDR3 sequence is 15 residues long. Germline V gene lookup returns CDR1 SEHNR and CDR2 FQNEAQ (reference sequence). Germline trimming cut 5 bases from V and 4 bases from J; bases unmatched to any gene: 8. In nucleotides, the CDR3 is TGTGCCAGCAGCCCCGGGACTAGGATCGCAGATACGCAGTATTTT. It specifies CASSPGTRIADTQYF.

The chain has TRBV5-4 and TRBJ2-2; the D call may be TRBD1 or TRBD2 (5 bases each). Germline V gene lookup returns CDR1 SGHNT and CDR2 YYREEE (reference sequence). CDR3 length: 16 amino acids. The V end lost 2 bases, the J end lost 2 bases, and 13 bases lay between the germline ends. CDR3 in DNA: TGTGCCAGCAGCTTCCAGGGACCCACTAACACCGGGGAGCTGTTTTTT. This sequence encodes CASSFQGPTNTGELFF.

This clonotype was recorded a few times. The chain is built from TRBV5-1 and TRBJ2-5; D perhaps matches TRBD1 (5 bases). Germline V gives CDR1 SGHRS, CDR2 YFSETQ. V was trimmed by 3 bases and J by 5 bases, leaving 14 bases between them. CDR3 length: 14 amino acids. The CDR3 sequence: CASSSGPSGETQYF. CDR3 bases: TGCGCCAGCAGCTCTGGACCCTCAGGGGAGACCCAGTACTTC.

This chain links TRBV4-1 with TRBJ2-1; 11 positions agree with TRBD1. Germline V gives CDR1 MGHRA, CDR2 YSYEKL. This CDR3 contains 19 residues. V lost 4 bases, J lost 8 bases, and 19 bases stayed unmatched. The CDR3 DNA reads as TGCGCCAGCAGCCTCTGGGCAGGACAGGGGGCTACTAGCGGCTATGAGCAGTTCTTC. It specifies CASSLWAGQGATSGYEQFF.

This clonotype was seen a few times. V gene TRBV6-5 combines with J gene TRBJ1-5; TRBD1 is a possible D gene (5 bases). Germline lookup yields CDR1 MNHEY and CDR2 SVGAGI. V shed 0 bases and J shed 6 bases, with 12 bases lying between them. CDR3 length: 15 residues. CDR3 sequence: CASSYSSGLGQPQHF. Written as DNA, the CDR3 is TGTGCCAGCAGTTACTCGTCAGGGTTGGGTCAGCCCCAGCATTTT.

This clonotype appeared a few times. At one end the junction does not follow the germline gene, possibly because of a read error. The rearrangement uses TRBV6-5 and TRBJ2-7; D may match TRBD1 or TRBD2 (5 bases each). Germline lookup yields CDR1 MNHEY and CDR2 SVGAGI. The CDR3 is 15 amino acids. This CDR3 is CASSDSPGTIYEQYF. The CDR3 DNA follows: TGTGCCAGCAGTGACTCTCCCGGGACGATCTACGAGCAGTACTTC.

J is TRBJ1-2 and V is TRBV5-1; weak D call: TRBD1 (5 bases). The V end lost 7 bases, the J end lost 2 bases, and 15 bases lay between the germline ends. Germline V gene sequence: CDR1 SGHRS, CDR2 YFSETQ. The CDR3 sequence is 14 residues long. The CDR3 here is CASAQGSSNYGYTF. The CDR3 bases are TGCGCCAGCGCCCAGGGCAGTTCGAACTATGGCTACACCTTC.

V is TRBV10-1 and J is TRBJ2-7, with 9 bases aligning to TRBD1. Germline V lookup: CDR1 WNHNN, CDR2 SYGVQD (reference sequence). V gave up 6 bases and J gave up 5 bases; unmatched junction bases: 8. The CDR3 has 14 amino acids. The CDR3: CASSKRGQGNEQYF. For the CDR3, the DNA is TGCGCCAGCAGCAAAAGGGGACAGGGCAACGAGCAGTACTTC.

V and J are TRBV29-1 and TRBJ2-1, with a weak D call TRBD1 (5 bases). This CDR3 is built from 14 residues. CDR1 SQVTM and CDR2 ANQGSEA come from the germline V gene. V shed 3 bases and J shed 0 bases, with 9 bases lying between them. CDR3 nucleotide sequence: TGCAGCGTTGACAGGGCGAGCTCCTACAATGAGCAGTTCTTC. Amino acid sequence: CSVDRASSYNEQFF.

CDR3 region: CASSQTAYYGYTF. In nucleotides, the CDR3 is TGTGCCAGCAGTCAGACAGCGTACTATGGCTACACCTTC. The chain couples TRBV27 to TRBJ1-2, with D perhaps matching TRBD1 (5 bases). The CDR3 is 13 amino acids. Trimming left V 5 bases short and J 3 bases short, with 10 bases between. Germline V gives CDR1 MNHEY, CDR2 SMNVEV (reference sequence).

This clonotype showed up just a few times. This CDR3 is missing its conserved last phenylalanine or tryptophan, likely due to a read error. The DNA is left out, because the CDR3 cannot be placed on it with certainty; the CDR3 is given as TCRdb lists it. The CDR3 region is CAISEEGRLYL. The rearrangement uses TRBV10-3 and TRBJ2-7; the DNA was not compared with TRBD2, the D call given in the table. Inclusive of both ends, the CDR3 amounts to 11 amino acids. Germline lookup yields CDR1 ENHRY and CDR2 SYGVKD.